Listed below are T cell receptor beta chains from one sample, sequenced in a study of response to subunit inactivated influenza vaccine. One entry per CDR3 protein results from TCRdb running MiXCR on the RT-PCR reads. The sample consists of around 580,000 distinct CDR3 sequences, over 9.5% of them appearing once. Specimen: PBMCs from blood, collected on the day of vaccination. These receptors all come from a man aged 50 to 59 who received an inactivated influenza vaccine. The CDR3 runs from the conserved cysteine through the conserved F or W. The D gene is left open where the match is weak. The size entry is marked missing in some rows and otherwise reads once, few, many or a size class.

TRBJ2-5 - once TRBV15 TGTGCCACCAGCAGAGAACTCGTTGGCGAGACCCAGTACTTC CATSRELVGETQYF
TRBJ1-2 TRBD1 many TRBV5-5 TGTGCCAGCAGCTTAAACAGGGGGCTCTATGGCTACACCTTC CASSLNRGLYGYTF
TRBJ2-1 TRBD2 many TRBV12-3/TRBV12-4 TGTGCCAGCAGTTTAAGTAGGCTAGCGGGGCTTGAGCAGTTCTTC CASSLSRLAGLEQFF
TRBJ2-1 TRBD1 - TRBV6-2/TRBV6-3 TGTGCCAGCAGGGACAGGGGTAGCAAGGGCAATGAGCAGTTCTTC CASRDRGSKGNEQFF
TRBJ1-5 - many TRBV6-5 TGTGCCAGCAGTTACCTTGACAGCTACAATCAGCCCCAGCATTTT CASSYLDSYNQPQHF
TRBJ2-6 - - TRBV20-1 TGCAGTGCTAGAGAGGCCTCGAGCACTGGGGCCAACGTCCTGACTTTC CSAREASSTGANVLTF
TRBJ1-1 TRBD1 few TRBV4-3 TGCGCCAGCAGCCAAGATATAGGGACAGATATGAACACTGAAGCTTTCTTT CASSQDIGTDMNTEAFF
TRBJ2-7 TRBD2 - TRBV20-1 TGCAGTGCTCGCCCGAGGACTAGCGATTACGAGCAGTACTTC CSARPRTSDYEQYF
TRBJ2-1 TRBD2 few TRBV6-2/TRBV6-3 TGTGCCAGCAGGGGGACTAGCGGGAGGGGGTCCTATGAGCAGTTCTTC CASRGTSGRGSYEQFF
TRBJ2-1 - - TRBV6-2/TRBV6-3 TGTGCCAGCACGGGCAGCCTTACCTACAATGAGCAGTTCTTC CASTGSLTYNEQFF
TRBJ1-6 - - TRBV6-1 TGTGCCAGCTCCTTACAGGGATCCAATTCACCCCTCCACTTT CASSLQGSNSPLHF
TRBJ2-1 - few TRBV10-1 TGCGCCAGCAGTGATGCGGGCGTCAATGAGCAGTTCTTC CASSDAGVNEQFF
TRBJ2-3 - - TRBV9 TGTGCCAGCAGCGTAGAAGGCGGGTCTAATACAGATACGCAGTATTTT CASSVEGGSNTDTQYF
TRBJ2-1 - few TRBV5-6 TGTGCCAGCAGCTTTGGCCACAGGGATTTAGCCTACAATGAGCAGTTCTTC CASSFGHRDLAYNEQFF
TRBJ2-2 - few TRBV6-1 TGTGCCAGCAGCCCTCCTGGACAGAAGAACACCGGGGAGCTGTTTTTT CASSPPGQKNTGELFF
TRBJ2-7 - - TRBV6-5 TGTGCCAGCAGTTACTCGGCAGCCATCTCCTACGAGCAGTACTTC CASSYSAAISYEQYF
TRBJ2-2 - few TRBV4-1 TGCGCCAGCAGCAAAGAGGACAGTCCCCGGGAGCTGTTTTTT CASSKEDSPRELFF
TRBJ1-5 TRBD1 - TRBV5-1 TGCGCCAGCAGACCGGGACAGGGACATAATCAGCCCCAGCATTTT CASRPGQGHNQPQHF
TRBJ2-1 - - TRBV7-8 TGTGCCAGCAGCCCCCCGTTCCCACCGGTCTTC CASSPPFPPVF
TRBJ2-4 - many TRBV28 TGTGCCAGCCTGATCCGCCCAACAGGAGACATTCAGTACTTC CASLIRPTGDIQYF
TRBJ2-1 - - TRBV6-2/TRBV6-3 TGTGCCAGCAGCAAGTGGGATCTCTGGAATGAGCAGTTCTTC CASSKWDLWNEQFF
TRBJ2-2 TRBD2 few TRBV7-3 TGTGCCAGCAGCCGCGGGACTACCGCAACCGGGGAGCTGTTTTTT CASSRGTTATGELFF
TRBJ1-2 - - TRBV4-1 TGCGCCAGCAGCCAAGATCAGGGCAAGCTCGTCGGCTACACCTTC CASSQDQGKLVGYTF
TRBJ2-5 TRBD1 - TRBV18 TGTGCCAGCTCACGGACAGGGGTCCAAGAGACCCAGTACTTC CASSRTGVQETQYF
TRBJ1-1 - few TRBV13 TGTGCCAGCAGCTTCCCGCGGGGGGCTGAAGCTTTCTTT CASSFPRGAEAFF
TRBJ1-1 - - TRBV27 TGTGCCAGCAGCCGCCGCTCGGAGGTCACTGAAGCTTTCTTT CASSRRSEVTEAFF
TRBJ2-1 - few TRBV5-1 TGCGCCAGCAGCTTTCTAGATGAGCAGTTCTTC CASSFLDEQFF
TRBJ2-1 - - TRBV15 TGTGCCACCAGCAGAGGCAGGGGCAATGAGCAGTTCTTC CATSRGRGNEQFF
TRBJ2-5 TRBD2 - TRBV7-2 TGTGCCAGCAGCTTAGGGACTAGCGGGACGGAGACCCAGTACTTC CASSLGTSGTETQYF